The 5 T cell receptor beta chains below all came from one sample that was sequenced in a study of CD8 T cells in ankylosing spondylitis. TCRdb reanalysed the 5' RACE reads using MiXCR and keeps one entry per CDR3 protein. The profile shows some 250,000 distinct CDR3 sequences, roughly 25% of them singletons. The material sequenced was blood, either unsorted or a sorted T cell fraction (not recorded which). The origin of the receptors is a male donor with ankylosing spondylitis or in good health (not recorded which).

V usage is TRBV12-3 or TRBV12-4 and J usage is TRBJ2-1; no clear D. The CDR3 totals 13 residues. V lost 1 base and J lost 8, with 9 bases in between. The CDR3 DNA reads TGTGCCAGCAGTTTAGGGGGTTGGGATGAGCAGTTCTTC. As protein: CASSLGGWDEQFF.

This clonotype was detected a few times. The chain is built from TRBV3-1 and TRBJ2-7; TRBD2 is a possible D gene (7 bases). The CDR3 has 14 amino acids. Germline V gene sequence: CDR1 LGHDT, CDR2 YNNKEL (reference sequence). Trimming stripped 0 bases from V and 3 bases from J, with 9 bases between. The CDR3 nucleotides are TGTGCCAGCAGCCAAGACGGGGGGCTCTACGAGCAGTACTTC. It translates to CASSQDGGLYEQYF.

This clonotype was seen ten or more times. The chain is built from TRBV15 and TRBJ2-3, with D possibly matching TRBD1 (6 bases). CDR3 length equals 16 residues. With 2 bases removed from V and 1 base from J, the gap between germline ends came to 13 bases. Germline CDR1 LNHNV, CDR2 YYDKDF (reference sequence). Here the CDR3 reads CATSRRQAGGTDTQYF. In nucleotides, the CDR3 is TGTGCCACCAGCAGAAGACAGGCCGGAGGCACAGATACGCAGTATTTT.

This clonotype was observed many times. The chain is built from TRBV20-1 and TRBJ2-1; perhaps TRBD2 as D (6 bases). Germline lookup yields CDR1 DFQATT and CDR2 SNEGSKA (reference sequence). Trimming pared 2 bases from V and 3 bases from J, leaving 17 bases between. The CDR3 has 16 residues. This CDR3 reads CSARFSGTDHYNEQFF. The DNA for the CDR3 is TGCAGTGCTAGATTTTCCGGGACTGATCACTACAATGAGCAGTTCTTC.

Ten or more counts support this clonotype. CDR3 region: CASSLDSGPSRGLDRISGELFF. CDR3 DNA sequence: TGTGCCAGCAGCTTAGATTCGGGCCCAAGTAGGGGTTTGGACAGAATCTCCGGGGAGCTGTTTTTT. The gene calls are TRBV11-2 and TRBJ2-2, with D perhaps matching TRBD1 (6 bases). Germline V gives CDR1 SGHAT, CDR2 FQNNGV. This CDR3 comprises 22 residues. Trimming cost V 0 bases and J 6 bases, with 32 bases left between them.